This TCR beta chain was obtained from a study of neurological immune-mediated disorders (dated by TCRdb to the late 2010s). Study-wide context: Peripheral blood TCR-beta repertoires from HTLV-I-associated myelopathy (HAM/TSP) patients, multiple sclerosis patients and healthy controls were compared by UMI-based sequencing. The approximately 96 TCR-beta libraries covered PBMC samples along with longitudinal samples, technical triplicates, and paired sorted CD4+ and CD8+ T-cell subsets. The cohort included approximately 70 subjects: about 15 with HAM/TSP, around 34 with multiple sclerosis, and some 20 healthy controls.

cDNA was synthesized by template-switch 5'RACE using a primer with a 10-nucleotide random unique molecular identifier that tagged each TCR transcript. Every sequencing run covered 15-18 subjects and yielded more than 180 million TCR-beta sequences. The RNeasy kit was used for extraction of total RNA. Using the KAPA Real-time Library Amplification kit, TCR-beta VDJ regions were amplified with primers for the TCR constant region and the 5'RACE anchor. Sample indexes and Illumina adaptors were added in a first PCR, after which library yield was increased in a second PCR. After purification with Ampure beads, the TCR product of roughly 650 bp was size-selected on a 2% E-gel SizeSelection system. Before pooling, library quality was assessed on a Bioanalyzer, concentration was determined with Qubit, and library quantification was performed with the Kapa Library Quantification kit. An Illumina HiSeq 2500 sequenced the libraries paired-end 2 x 150 bp. To increase sequence diversity, about 23-32% phiX was spiked into each library pool. The source study handled its data this way. The UMI-based MiGEC pipeline processed quality-filtered reads and removed over 80% of raw TCR sequences during error correction. IMGT germline references were used for aligning VDJ genes, and each clonotype was defined as a unique CDR3 amino acid sequence together with its V-J genes. Clonal expansion, Shannon diversity, and CDR3 relatedness (CalcPairwiseDistances, ClusterSamples) were evaluated with VDJtools, and phylogenetic trees were built with CLCbio workbench. Using coefficient-of-variation modelling across technical triplicates, the study counted a clone as expanded if it had at least 8 unique UMIs. TCRdb applied fastp at Q25 and MiXCR to the public reads, then kept only in-frame beta chains. One record per CDR3 amino acid sequence lists the most common genes and DNA. For this entry, the V and J calls and clone size follow TCRdb and not the study's own pipeline. Present in this sample are fewer than 85,000 distinct CDR3 sequences, more than 15% of which were seen just once. The biggest ten clones account for 15% of the sample.

The healthy controls were volunteers from a blood bank in Maryland, USA. Libraries from unsorted PBMCs were made from 2 million PBMCs kept in RNAlater at -80 degrees C until RNA extraction. PBMCs were separated from peripheral blood using Ficoll-Hypaque density gradient centrifugation and then cryopreserved in liquid nitrogen. Study-wide conclusions, independent of this receptor: TCR clonal expansion was greatest in HAM/TSP patients and smallest in MS patients, who ranked below even healthy controls. Expanded clones from different subjects shared no identical CDR3 amino acid sequences, which suggests that TCR-beta repertoires were private in all groups.

This clonotype was seen only a few times. There is no known antigen for this receptor. No clone much larger than this one lies a single base away; base qualities are absent. The sequence was collected from a woman aged 40 to 50 in good health. Sequenced: PBMCs.

The DNA reads as follows: TGTGCCAGCAGTTACTCGTTGGCCACCCTGGGGGGAGAGACCCAGTACTTC. The resulting protein is CASSYSLATLGGETQYF. The V and J segments used are TRBV6-2 or TRBV6-3 and TRBJ2-5, with TRBD2 as a weak D call on 6 bases. The CDR3 sequence holds 17 residues, the cysteine and phenylalanine included. The entry retains the CDR3 DNA only, 51 bases that are in frame from base 1. V drops 0 bases and J drops 4 bases, leaving 18 bases in between. As encoded in the germline V gene, CDR1 is MNHEY while CDR2 is SVGEGT.